This is a list of T cell receptor beta chains from one sample in a study of T cell responses to AZD1222 COVID-19 vaccine. Sequencing was performed with immunoSEQ multiplex PCR; in TCRdb, only in-frame clones are kept and a portion is missing. Here the sample spans 85,000 to 100,000 clones, about 88% being singletons. The input for sequencing was peripheral blood, taken 28 days after the second AZD1222 dose. The receptors come from an adult who received the AZD1222 COVID-19 vaccine. Each CDR3 is given with its conserved first and last residue. The order of the fields is J gene, clone size, D gene, V gene, CDR3 DNA, CDR3 protein. The D gene is left open where the match is weak. For some rows the clone size is stated as once, few or many, or as a class when expanded; others skip it.

J gene: TRBJ1-1; clone size: NA; D gene: TRBD1; V gene: TRBV19; CDR3 DNA: TGTGCCAGTAGTCCTGTGACAGGGAAGAACACTGAAGCTTTCTTT; CDR3 protein: CASSPVTGKNTEAFF
J gene: TRBJ1-1; clone size: NA; D gene: NA; V gene: TRBV11-3; CDR3 DNA: TGTGCCAGCAGCTTATACCTAGACTCGGCGGTGAACACTGAAGCTTTCTTT; CDR3 protein: CASSLYLDSAVNTEAFF
J gene: TRBJ1-5; clone size: few; D gene: NA; V gene: TRBV19; CDR3 DNA: TGTGCCAGTCAAGACCGGGACAGCAATCAGCCCCAGCATTTT; CDR3 protein: CASQDRDSNQPQHF
J gene: TRBJ2-1; clone size: NA; D gene: TRBD1; V gene: TRBV3-1/TRBV3-2; CDR3 DNA: TGTGCCAGCAGCCAAGAAGGGACAGGAGTTTCAAGCTCCTACAATGAGCAGTTCTTC; CDR3 protein: CASSQEGTGVSSSYNEQFF
J gene: TRBJ1-1; clone size: NA; D gene: NA; V gene: TRBV5-5; CDR3 DNA: TGTGCCAGCAGCTTTAGTCGGGGTACGAACACTGAAGCTTTCTTT; CDR3 protein: CASSFSRGTNTEAFF
J gene: TRBJ2-2; clone size: NA; D gene: NA; V gene: TRBV2; CDR3 DNA: TGTGCCAGCGTTAAGCTTCCCGGGGCGAACACCGGGGAGCTGTTTTTT; CDR3 protein: CASVKLPGANTGELFF
J gene: TRBJ2-1; clone size: NA; D gene: TRBD2; V gene: TRBV14; CDR3 DNA: TGTGCCAGCAGCCAAAAAATTGGGCTAGCGGGGTTTAGCTCCTACAATGAGCAGTTCTTC; CDR3 protein: CASSQKIGLAGFSSYNEQFF
J gene: TRBJ1-1; clone size: once; D gene: NA; V gene: TRBV27; CDR3 DNA: TGTGCCAGCAGTTTATCGTGGCAGAGGAACACTGAAGCTTTCTTT; CDR3 protein: CASSLSWQRNTEAFF
J gene: TRBJ2-1; clone size: NA; D gene: TRBD2; V gene: TRBV18; CDR3 DNA: TGTGCCAGCTCACAGAGGACTAGCGGGGGAACCTACAATGAGCAGTTCTTC; CDR3 protein: CASSQRTSGGTYNEQFF
J gene: TRBJ1-6; clone size: NA; D gene: TRBD1; V gene: TRBV5-5; CDR3 DNA: TGTGCCAGCAGCCGAGACAGGGTAAATTCACCCCTCCACTTT; CDR3 protein: CASSRDRVNSPLHF
J gene: TRBJ2-7; clone size: once; D gene: NA; V gene: TRBV27; CDR3 DNA: TGTGCCAGCAGTGGGGGAGGCTCCTACGAGCAGTACTTC; CDR3 protein: CASSGGGSYEQYF
J gene: TRBJ1-2; clone size: NA; D gene: TRBD1; V gene: TRBV5-4; CDR3 DNA: TGTGCCAGCAGCCTGCCCACAGGGGGGCACTATGGCTACACCTTC; CDR3 protein: CASSLPTGGHYGYTF
J gene: TRBJ1-3; clone size: NA; D gene: TRBD1; V gene: TRBV5-1; CDR3 DNA: TGCGCCAGCAGCCCGAGGGAGGGGGCCATCGGAAACACCATATATTTT; CDR3 protein: CASSPREGAIGNTIYF
J gene: TRBJ1-5; clone size: NA; D gene: NA; V gene: TRBV6-5; CDR3 DNA: TGTGCCACTCGGGTCGATAGCAATCAGCCCCAGCATTTT; CDR3 protein: CATRVDSNQPQHF
J gene: TRBJ1-5; clone size: NA; D gene: NA; V gene: TRBV2; CDR3 DNA: TGTGCCAGCAGCAATGGACATTCTCAGGGGAATCAGCCCCAGCATTTT; CDR3 protein: CASSNGHSQGNQPQHF
J gene: TRBJ1-6; clone size: NA; D gene: TRBD1; V gene: TRBV7-8; CDR3 DNA: TGTGCCAGCAGCCTAGGACAGGGGCGACTCTATAATTCACCCCTCCACTTT; CDR3 protein: CASSLGQGRLYNSPLHF